This TCR beta chain was sequenced in a study of T cell changes during pregnancy in multiple sclerosis. The method was immunoSEQ multiplex PCR; TCRdb's version includes in-frame clones alone and lacks a portion of them. This sample has over 80,000 clones, with about nine tenths found just once. The germline gives CDR1 MNHEY, CDR2 SMNVEV (reference sequence). Deletions cut 2 bases from V and 3 bases from J, with 10 bases between. CDR3 length: 15 amino acids. Sequencing was performed on peripheral blood, taken in the second trimester of pregnancy. The TCR comes from a female donor in good health, enrolled as a control in a pregnancy study. The chain is built from TRBV27 and TRBJ1-4; possibly TRBD1 for D (5 bases). The CDR3 coding sequence is TGTGCCAGCAGTTTACAGACAGCGCCTAATGAAAAACTGTTTTTT. This encodes CASSLQTAPNEKLFF.